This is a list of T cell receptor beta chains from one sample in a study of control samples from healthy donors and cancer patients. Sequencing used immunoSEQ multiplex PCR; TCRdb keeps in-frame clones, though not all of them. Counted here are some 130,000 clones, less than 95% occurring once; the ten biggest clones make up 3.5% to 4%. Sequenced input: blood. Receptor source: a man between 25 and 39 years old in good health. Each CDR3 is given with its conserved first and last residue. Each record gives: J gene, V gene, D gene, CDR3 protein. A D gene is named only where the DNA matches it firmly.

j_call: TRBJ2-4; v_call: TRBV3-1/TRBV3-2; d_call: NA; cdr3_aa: CASSQDLRRDIQYF
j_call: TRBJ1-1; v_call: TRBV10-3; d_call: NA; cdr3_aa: CAISTGGTEAFF
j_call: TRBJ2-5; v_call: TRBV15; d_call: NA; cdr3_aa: CATSRGGLKTQYF
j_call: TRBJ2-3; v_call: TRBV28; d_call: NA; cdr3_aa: CASSPRTDLTDTQYF
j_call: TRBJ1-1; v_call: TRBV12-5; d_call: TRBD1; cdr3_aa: CASGQGDTEAFF
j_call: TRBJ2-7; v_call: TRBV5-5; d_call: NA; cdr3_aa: CASSSRGINEQYF
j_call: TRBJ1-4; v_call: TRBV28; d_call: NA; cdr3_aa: CASSLAGSLNEKLFF
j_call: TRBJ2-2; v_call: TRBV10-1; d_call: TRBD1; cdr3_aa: CASRTGLTGELFF
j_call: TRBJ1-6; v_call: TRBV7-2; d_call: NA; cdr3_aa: CASSFAPGSSYNSPLHF
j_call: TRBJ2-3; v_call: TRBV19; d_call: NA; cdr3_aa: CASSITYTDTQYF
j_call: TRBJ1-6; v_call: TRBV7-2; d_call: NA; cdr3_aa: CASRDYNSPLHF
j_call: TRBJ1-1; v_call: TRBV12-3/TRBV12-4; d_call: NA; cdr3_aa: CAIRPAVNTEAFF
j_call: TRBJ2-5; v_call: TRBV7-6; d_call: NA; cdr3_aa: CASSFGGGATQETQYF
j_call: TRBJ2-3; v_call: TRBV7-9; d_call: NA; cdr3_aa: CASSLRGAEEQYF
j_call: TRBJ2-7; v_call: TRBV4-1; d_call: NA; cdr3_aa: CASSQGKGGYEQYF
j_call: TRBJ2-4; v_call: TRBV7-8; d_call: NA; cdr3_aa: CASSLGVGPRDIQYF
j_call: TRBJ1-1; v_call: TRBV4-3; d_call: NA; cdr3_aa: CASSQEPTGEAFF
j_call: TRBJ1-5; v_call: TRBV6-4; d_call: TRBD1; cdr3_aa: CASSDNRDRGSNQPQHF
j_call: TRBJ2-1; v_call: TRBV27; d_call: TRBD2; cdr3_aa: CASTSGGLNNEQFF
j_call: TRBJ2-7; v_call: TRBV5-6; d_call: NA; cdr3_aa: CASSLGQEGEQYF
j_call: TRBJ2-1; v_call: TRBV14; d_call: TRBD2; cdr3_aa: CASSQLAGGLADEQFF
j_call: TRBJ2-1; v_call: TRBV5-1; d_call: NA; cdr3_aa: CASSPGEQDNEQFF
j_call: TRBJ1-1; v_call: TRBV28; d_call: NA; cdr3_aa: CASSLMGSNTEAFF
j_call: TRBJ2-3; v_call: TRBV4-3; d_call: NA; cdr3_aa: CASSQDWDTRADTQYF
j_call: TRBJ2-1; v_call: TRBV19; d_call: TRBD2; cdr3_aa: CASSIISGGGNEQFF
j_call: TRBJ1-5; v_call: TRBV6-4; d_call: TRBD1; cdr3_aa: CASSDSGAGGGNQPQHF
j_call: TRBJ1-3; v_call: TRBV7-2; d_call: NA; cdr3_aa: CASSLGGRFSGNTIYF
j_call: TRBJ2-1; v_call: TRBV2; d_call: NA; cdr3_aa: CASTRDHNEQFF
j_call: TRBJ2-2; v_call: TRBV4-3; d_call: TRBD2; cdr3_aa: CASSQDGGLASGELFF
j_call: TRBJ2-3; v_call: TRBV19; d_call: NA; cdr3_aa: CASSDSGLQGTTDTQYF
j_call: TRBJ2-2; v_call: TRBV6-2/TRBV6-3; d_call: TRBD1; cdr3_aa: CASSYGTVNTGELFF
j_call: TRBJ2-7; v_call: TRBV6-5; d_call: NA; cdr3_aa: CASSYLGGRGYEQYF
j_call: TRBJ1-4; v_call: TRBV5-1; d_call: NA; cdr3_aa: CASSLGATNEKLFF
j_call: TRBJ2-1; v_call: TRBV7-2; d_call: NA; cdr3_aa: CASSLGETLVHEQFF
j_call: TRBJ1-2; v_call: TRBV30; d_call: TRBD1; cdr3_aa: CAWAKRTGEYYGYTF
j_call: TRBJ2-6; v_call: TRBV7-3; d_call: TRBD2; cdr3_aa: CASSFTRLAGGPGANVLTF
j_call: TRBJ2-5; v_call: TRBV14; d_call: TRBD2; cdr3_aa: CASSILAGRRETQYF
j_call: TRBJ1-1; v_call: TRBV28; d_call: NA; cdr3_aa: CASSTQGSVNTEAFF
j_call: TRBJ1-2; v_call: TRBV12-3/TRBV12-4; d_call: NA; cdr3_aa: CASSLAGMGGYTF
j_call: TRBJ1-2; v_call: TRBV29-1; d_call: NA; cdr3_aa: CSVPEGGGYTF
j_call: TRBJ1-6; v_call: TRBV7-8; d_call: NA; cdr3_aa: CASSPWDVHNSPLHF
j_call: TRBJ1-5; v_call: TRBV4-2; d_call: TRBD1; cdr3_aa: CASSPTGEGNQPQHF
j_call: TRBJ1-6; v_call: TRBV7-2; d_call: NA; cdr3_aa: CASSPGGGVGSPLHF
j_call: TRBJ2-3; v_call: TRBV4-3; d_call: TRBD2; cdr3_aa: CASSPSGAGEIPDTQYF
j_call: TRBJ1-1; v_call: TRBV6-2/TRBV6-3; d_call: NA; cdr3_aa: CASSYFRNTEAFF
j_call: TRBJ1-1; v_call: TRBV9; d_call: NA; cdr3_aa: CASSVGDNRPNTEAFF
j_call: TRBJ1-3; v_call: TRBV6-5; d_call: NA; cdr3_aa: CASSTGYRGGNTIYF
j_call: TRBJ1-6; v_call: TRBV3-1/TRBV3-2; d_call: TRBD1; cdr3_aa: CASSPRDSGNSPLHF
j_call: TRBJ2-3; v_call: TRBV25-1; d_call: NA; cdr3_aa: CASSATATSTDTQYF
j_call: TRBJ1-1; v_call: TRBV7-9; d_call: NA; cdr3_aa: CAIPGPTASTEAFF